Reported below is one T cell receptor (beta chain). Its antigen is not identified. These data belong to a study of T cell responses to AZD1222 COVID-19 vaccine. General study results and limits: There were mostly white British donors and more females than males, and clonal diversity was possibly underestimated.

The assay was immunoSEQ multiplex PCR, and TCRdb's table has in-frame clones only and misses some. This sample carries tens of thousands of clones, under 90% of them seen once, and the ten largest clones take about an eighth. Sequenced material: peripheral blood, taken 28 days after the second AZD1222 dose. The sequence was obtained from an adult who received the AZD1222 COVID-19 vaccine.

CDR3 sequence: CASSEGDGGSTDTQYF. The CDR3 DNA follows: TGTGCCAGCAGTGAAGGGGATGGGGGCAGTACAGATACGCAGTATTTT. V gene TRBV6-1 combines with J gene TRBJ2-3; a weak D match, TRBD1 (6 bases). The V end was cut by 1 base, the J end by 3 bases, with 14 bases between. This CDR3 has 16 amino acids. CDR1 and CDR2 (germline): MNHNS, SASEGT.